This T cell receptor beta chain was profiled in a study of CXCR3-negative and CXCR3-positive naive CD8 T cells. The CDR3 extends over 12 amino acids. Germline loops: CDR1 SQVTM, CDR2 ANQGSEA. 5' RACE with UMI labels generated the TRB cDNA libraries. Using the 5' RACE reads, TCRdb records one entry per CDR3 protein without DNA. This specimen shows under 150,000 distinct CDR3 sequences; the ten leading clones hold 0.25% to 0.3%. Study-wide points: CXCR3-negative naive cells had less hydrophobic TRB CDR3s than did CXCR3-positive naive cells.

Note on this clonotype: The antigen is undetermined.

The sequence was obtained from a human donor in good health. Some clones in this sample may be carry-over from other donors' samples. The sequenced sample was naive CXCR3+ CD8+ T cells from blood. Subset given: CD45RO-CCR7+CD27+CD95- naive CD8+ T cells expressing CXCR3 (TNR3+). The chain uses TRBV29-1 and TRBJ2-7; TCRdb returns TRBD1, unconfirmable since there is no DNA. CDR3: CSVWDDSYEQYF.